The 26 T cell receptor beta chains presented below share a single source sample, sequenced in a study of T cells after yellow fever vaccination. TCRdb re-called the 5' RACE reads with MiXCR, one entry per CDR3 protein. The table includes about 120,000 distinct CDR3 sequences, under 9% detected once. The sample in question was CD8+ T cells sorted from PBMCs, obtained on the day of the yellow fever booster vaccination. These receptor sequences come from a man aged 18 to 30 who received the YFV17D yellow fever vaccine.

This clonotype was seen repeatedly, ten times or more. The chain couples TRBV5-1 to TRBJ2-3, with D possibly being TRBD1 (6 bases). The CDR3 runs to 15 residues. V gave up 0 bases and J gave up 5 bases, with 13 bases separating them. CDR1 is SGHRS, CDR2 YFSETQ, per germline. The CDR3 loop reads CASSLDWGPGDTQYF. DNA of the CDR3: TGCGCCAGCAGCTTGGATTGGGGGCCCGGAGATACGCAGTATTTT.

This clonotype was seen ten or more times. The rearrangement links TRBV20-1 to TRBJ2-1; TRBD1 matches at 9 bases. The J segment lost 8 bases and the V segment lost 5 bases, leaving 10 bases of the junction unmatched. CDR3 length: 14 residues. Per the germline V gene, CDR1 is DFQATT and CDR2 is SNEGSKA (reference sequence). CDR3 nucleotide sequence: TGCAGTGCTGGCCGGGACAGGGTATCCGATGAGCAGTTCTTC. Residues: CSAGRDRVSDEQFF.

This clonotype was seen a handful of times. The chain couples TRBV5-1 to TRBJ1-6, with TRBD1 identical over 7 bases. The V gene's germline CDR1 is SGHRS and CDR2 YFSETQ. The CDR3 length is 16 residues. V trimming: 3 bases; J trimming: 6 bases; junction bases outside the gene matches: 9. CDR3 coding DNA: TGCGCCAGCAGCTCCTCCTCGGGACAGATTAATTCACCCCTCCACTTT. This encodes CASSSSSGQINSPLHF. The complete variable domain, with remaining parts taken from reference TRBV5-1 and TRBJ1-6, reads KAGVTQTPRYLIKTRGQQVTLSCSPISGHRSVSWYQQTPGQGLQFLFEYFSETQRNKGNFPGRFSGRQFSNSRSEMNVSTLELGDSALYLCASSSSSGQINSPLHFGNGTRLTVT.

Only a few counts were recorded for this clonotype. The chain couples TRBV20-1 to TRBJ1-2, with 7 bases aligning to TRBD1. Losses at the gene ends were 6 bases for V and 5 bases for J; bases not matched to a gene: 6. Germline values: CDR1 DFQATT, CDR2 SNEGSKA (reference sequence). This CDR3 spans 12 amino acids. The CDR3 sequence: CSAGTARYGYTF. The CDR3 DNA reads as TGCAGTGCGGGGACAGCCAGATATGGCTACACCTTC.

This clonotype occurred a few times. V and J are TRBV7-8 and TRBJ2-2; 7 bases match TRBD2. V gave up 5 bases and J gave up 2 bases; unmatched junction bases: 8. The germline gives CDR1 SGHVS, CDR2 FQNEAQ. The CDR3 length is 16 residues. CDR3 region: CASSNGLGVNTGELFF. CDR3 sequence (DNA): TGTGCCAGCAGCAACGGACTAGGTGTCAACACCGGGGAGCTGTTTTTT.

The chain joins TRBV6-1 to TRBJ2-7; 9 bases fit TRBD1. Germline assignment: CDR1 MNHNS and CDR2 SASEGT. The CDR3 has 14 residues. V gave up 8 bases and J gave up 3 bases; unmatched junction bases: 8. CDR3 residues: CASEAGTGFYEQYF. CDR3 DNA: TGTGCCAGCGAGGCCGGGACAGGGTTCTACGAGCAGTACTTC.

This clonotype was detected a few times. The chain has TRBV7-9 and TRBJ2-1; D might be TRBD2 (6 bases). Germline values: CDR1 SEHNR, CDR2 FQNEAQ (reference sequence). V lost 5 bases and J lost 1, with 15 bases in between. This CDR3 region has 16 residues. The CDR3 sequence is CASSARDSRSYNEQFF. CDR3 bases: TGTGCCAGCAGCGCTAGGGACTCACGATCCTACAATGAGCAGTTCTTC.

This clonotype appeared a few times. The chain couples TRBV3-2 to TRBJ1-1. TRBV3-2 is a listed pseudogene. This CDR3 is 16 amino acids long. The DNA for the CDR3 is TGTGCCAGCAGCCAAGATCAGATTTGGTACCGCCATGAAGCTTTCTTT. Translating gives CASSQDQIWYRHEAFF.

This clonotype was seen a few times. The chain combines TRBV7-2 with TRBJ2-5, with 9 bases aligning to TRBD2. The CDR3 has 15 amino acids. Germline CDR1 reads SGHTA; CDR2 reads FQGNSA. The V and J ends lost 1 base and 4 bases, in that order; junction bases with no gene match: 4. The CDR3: CASSLERGAGETQYF. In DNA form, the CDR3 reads TGTGCCAGCAGCTTAGAGCGGGGGGCCGGAGAGACCCAGTACTTC.

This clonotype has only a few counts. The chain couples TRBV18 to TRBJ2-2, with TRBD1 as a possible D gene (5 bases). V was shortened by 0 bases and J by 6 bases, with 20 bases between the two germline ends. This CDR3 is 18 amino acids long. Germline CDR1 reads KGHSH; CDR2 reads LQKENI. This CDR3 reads CASSPPTARVSVAGELFF. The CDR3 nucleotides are TGTGCCAGCTCACCACCAACCGCCAGGGTATCGGTCGCCGGGGAGCTGTTTTTT. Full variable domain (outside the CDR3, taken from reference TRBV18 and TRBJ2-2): NAGVMQNPRHLVRRRGQEARLRCSPMKGHSHVYWYRQLPEEGLKFMVYLQKENIIDESGMPKERFSAEFPKEGPSILRIQQVVRGDSAAYFCASSPPTARVSVAGELFFGEGSRLTVL.

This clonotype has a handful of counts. This CDR3 reads CASSLPGQGDEQYV. The CDR3 nucleotides are TGTGCCAGCAGTCTACCGGGACAGGGAGACGAGCAGTACGTC. The chain employs TRBV27 and TRBJ2-7; 9 bases agree with TRBD1. The CDR3 totals 14 residues. Germline loops: CDR1 MNHEY, CDR2 SMNVEV (reference sequence). Germline trimming cut 5 bases from V and 5 bases from J; bases unmatched to any gene: 7.

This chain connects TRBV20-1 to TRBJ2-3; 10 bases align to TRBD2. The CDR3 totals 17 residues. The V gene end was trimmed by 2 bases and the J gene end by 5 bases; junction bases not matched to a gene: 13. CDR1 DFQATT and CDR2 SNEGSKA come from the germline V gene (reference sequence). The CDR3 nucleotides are TGCAGTGCTAGAATGGAAACCTTAGCGGGGGGAAGAGATACGCAGTATTTT. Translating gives CSARMETLAGGRDTQYF.

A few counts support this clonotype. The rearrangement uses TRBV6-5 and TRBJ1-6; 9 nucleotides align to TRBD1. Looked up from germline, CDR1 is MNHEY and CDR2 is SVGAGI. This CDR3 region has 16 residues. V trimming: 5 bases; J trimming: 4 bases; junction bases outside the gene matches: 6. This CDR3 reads CASSDRDREYNSPLHF. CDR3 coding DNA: TGTGCCAGCAGTGACCGGGACAGGGAATATAATTCACCCCTCCACTTT.

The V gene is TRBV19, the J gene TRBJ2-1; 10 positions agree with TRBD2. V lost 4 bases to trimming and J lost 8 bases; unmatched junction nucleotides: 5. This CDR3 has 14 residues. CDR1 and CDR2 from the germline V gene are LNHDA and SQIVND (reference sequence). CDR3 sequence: CASSTSGGADEQFF. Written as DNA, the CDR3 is TGTGCCAGTAGTACAAGCGGGGGGGCAGATGAGCAGTTCTTC.

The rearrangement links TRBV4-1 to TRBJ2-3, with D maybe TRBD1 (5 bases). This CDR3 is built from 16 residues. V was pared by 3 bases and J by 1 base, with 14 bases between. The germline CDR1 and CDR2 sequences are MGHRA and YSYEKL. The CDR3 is CASSQEYRQRTDTQYF. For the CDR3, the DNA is TGCGCCAGCAGCCAGGAGTACAGGCAACGCACAGATACGCAGTATTTT.

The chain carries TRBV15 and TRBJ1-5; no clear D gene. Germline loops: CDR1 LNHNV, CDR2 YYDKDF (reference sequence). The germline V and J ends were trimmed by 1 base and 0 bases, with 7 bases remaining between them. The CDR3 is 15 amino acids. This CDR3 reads CATSRARGSNQPQHF. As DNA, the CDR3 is TGTGCCACCAGCAGAGCCCGGGGTAGCAATCAGCCCCAGCATTTT. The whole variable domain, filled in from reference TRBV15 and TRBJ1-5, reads DAMVIQNPRYQVTQFGKPVTLSCSQTLNHNVMYWYQQKSSQAPKLLFHYYDKDFNNEADTPDNFQSRRPNTSFCFLDIRSPGLGDTAMYLCATSRARGSNQPQHFGDGTRLSIL.

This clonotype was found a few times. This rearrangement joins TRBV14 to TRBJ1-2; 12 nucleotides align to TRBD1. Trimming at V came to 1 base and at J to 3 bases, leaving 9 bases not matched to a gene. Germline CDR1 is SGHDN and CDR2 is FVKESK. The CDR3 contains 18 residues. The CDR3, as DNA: TGTGCCAGCAGCCAAGGCGCGGGACAGGGGGCTTACCACTATGGCTACACCTTC. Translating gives CASSQGAGQGAYHYGYTF.

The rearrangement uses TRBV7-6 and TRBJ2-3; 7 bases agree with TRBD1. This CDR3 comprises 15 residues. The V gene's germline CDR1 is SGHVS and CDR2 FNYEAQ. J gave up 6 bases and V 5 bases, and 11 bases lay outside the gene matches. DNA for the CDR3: TGTGCCAGCAGCCAGACAGGGTTAGTCCCCGATACGCAGTATTTT. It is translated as CASSQTGLVPDTQYF. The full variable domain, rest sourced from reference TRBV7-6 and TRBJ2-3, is GAGVSQSPRYKVTKRGQDVALRCDPISGHVSLYWYRQALGQGPEFLTYFNYEAQQDKSGLPNDRFSAERPEGSISTLTIQRTEQRDSAMYRCASSQTGLVPDTQYFGPGTRLTVL.

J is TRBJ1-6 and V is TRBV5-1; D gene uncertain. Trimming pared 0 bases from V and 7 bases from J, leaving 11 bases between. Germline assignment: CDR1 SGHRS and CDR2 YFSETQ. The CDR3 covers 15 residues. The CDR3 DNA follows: TGCGCCAGCAGCTTGGTGGTGTCGAAGAATTCACCCCTCCACTTT. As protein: CASSLVVSKNSPLHF.

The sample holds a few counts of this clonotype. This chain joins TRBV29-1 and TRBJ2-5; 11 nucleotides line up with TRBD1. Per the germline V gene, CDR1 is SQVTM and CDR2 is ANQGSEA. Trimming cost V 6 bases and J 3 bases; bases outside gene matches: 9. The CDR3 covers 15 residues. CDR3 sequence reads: CSVHGTGGEEETQYF. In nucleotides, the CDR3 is TGCAGCGTACACGGGACAGGGGGTGAAGAAGAGACCCAGTACTTC.

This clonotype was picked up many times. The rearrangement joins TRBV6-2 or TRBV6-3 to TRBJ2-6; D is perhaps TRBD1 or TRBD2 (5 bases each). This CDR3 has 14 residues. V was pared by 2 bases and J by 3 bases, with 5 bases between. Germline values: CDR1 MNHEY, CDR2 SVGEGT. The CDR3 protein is CASSYGGGANVLTF. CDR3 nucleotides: TGTGCCAGCAGTTACGGGGGTGGGGCCAACGTCCTGACTTTC.

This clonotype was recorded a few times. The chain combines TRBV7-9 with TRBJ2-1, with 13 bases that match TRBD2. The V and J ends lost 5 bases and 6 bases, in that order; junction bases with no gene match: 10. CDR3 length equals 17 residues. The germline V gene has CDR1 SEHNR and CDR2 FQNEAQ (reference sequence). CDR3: CASSGGLAGARGNEQFF. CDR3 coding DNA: TGTGCCAGCAGCGGTGGACTAGCGGGGGCCAGGGGCAATGAGCAGTTCTTC.

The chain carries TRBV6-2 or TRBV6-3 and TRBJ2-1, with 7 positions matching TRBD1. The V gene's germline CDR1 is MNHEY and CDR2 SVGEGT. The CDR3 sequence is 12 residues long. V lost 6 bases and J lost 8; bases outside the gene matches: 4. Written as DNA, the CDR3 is TGTGCCAGCAGGACAGGGACGTATGAGCAGTTCTTC. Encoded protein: CASRTGTYEQFF.

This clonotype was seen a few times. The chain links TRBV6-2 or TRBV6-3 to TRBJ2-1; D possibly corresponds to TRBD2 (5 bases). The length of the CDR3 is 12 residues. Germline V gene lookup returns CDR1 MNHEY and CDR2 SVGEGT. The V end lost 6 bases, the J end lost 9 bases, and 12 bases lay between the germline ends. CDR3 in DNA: TGTGCCAGCAGCCGAGGGTGGGCTGAGCAGTTCTTC. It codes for CASSRGWAEQFF.

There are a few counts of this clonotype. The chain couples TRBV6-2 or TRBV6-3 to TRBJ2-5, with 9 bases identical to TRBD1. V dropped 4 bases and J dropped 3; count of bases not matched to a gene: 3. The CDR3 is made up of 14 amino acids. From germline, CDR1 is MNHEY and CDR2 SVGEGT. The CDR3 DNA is TGTGCCAGCAGTTGGGACAGGGAAGAAGAGACCCAGTACTTC. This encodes CASSWDREEETQYF.

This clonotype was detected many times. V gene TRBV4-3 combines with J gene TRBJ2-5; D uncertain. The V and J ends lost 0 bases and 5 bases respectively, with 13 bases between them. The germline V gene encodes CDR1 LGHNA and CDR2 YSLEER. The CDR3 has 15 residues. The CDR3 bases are TGCGCCAGCAGCCAAGAGAGACACGTTGCGGAGACCCAGTACTTC. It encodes CASSQERHVAETQYF.